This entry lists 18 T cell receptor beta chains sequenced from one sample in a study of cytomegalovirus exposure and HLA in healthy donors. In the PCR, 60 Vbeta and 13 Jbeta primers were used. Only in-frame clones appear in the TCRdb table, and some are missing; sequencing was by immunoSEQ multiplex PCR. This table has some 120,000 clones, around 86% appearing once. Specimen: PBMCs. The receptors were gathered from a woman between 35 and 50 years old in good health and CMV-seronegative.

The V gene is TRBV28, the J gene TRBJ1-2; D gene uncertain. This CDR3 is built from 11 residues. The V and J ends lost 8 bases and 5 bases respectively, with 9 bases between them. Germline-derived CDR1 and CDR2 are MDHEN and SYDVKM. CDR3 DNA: TGTGCCAGCCAAGACTTGTATGGCTACACCTTC. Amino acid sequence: CASQDLYGYTF.

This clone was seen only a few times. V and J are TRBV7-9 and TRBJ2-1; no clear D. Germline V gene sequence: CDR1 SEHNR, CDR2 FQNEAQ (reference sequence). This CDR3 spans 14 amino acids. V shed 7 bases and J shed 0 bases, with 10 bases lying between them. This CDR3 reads CASTRPSSYNEQFF. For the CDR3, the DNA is TGTGCCAGCACCCGCCCCAGCTCCTACAATGAGCAGTTCTTC.

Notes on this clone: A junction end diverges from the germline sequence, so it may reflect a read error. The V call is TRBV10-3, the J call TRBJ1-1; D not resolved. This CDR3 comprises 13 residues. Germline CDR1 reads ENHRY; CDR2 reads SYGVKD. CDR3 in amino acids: CASSVSENTEAFF. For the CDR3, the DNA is TGTGCCAGCAGTGTATCAGAGAACACTGAAGCTTTCTTT.

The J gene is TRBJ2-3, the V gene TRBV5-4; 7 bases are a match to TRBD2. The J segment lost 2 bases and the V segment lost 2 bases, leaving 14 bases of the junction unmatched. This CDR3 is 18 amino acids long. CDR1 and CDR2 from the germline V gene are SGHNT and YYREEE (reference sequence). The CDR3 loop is CASSFGGIGAGLTDTQYF. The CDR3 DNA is TGTGCCAGCAGCTTTGGGGGGATTGGAGCGGGGCTCACAGATACGCAGTATTTT.

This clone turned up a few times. The CDR3 reads CASNGRLNTGELFF. DNA of the CDR3: TGTGCCAGCAACGGCAGGCTAAACACCGGGGAGCTGTTTTTT. The chain combines TRBV2 with TRBJ2-2; no clear D. This CDR3 comprises 14 residues. V was pared by 7 bases and J by 2 bases, with 11 bases between. CDR1 SNHLY and CDR2 FYNNEI come from the germline V gene.

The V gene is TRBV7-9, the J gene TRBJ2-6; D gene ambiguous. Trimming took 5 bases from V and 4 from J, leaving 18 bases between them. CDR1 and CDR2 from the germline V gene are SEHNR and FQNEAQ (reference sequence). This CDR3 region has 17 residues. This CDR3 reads CASSAPPEFSGANVLTF. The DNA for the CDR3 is TGTGCCAGCAGCGCCCCCCCCGAGTTTTCAGGGGCCAACGTCCTGACTTTC.

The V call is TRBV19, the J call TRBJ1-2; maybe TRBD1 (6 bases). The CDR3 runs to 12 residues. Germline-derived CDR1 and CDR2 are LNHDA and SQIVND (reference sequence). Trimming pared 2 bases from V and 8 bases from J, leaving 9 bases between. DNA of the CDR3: TGTGCCAGTAGTATAAACAGGGCCGGCTACACCTTC. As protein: CASSINRAGYTF.

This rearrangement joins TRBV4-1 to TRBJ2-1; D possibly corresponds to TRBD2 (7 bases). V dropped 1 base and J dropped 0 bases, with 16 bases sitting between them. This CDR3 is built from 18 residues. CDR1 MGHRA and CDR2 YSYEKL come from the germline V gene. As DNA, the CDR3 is TGCGCCAGCAGCCAAGTTTTTCCGAGGGGGGGCTCCTACAATGAGCAGTTCTTC. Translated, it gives CASSQVFPRGGSYNEQFF.

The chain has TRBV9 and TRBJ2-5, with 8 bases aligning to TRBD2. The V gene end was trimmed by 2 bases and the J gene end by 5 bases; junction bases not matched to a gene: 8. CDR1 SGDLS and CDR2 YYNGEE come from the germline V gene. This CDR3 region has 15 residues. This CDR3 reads CASSVSGLGYETQYF. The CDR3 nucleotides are TGTGCCAGCAGCGTTTCGGGACTAGGGTACGAGACCCAGTACTTC.

The CDR3 DNA follows: TGTGCCAGCAGCGTCAATACGCAGGGGGATACGCAGTATTTT. Encoded protein: CASSVNTQGDTQYF. The V and J genes are TRBV9 and TRBJ2-3, with a tentative D call TRBD1 (6 bases). The CDR3 has 14 amino acids. Germline V gene sequence: CDR1 SGDLS, CDR2 YYNGEE. V was clipped by 2 bases and J by 6 bases, with 13 bases between them.

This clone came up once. This chain's CDR3 is CASSAVGQTVGNTIYF. The CDR3 coding sequence is TGTGCCAGCAGCGCCGTCGGACAGACAGTTGGAAACACCATATATTTT. The chain uses TRBV9 and TRBJ1-3, with D maybe TRBD1 (6 bases). The CDR3 sequence is 16 residues long. Germline V CDR1 and CDR2: SGDLS, YYNGEE. V dropped 3 bases and J dropped 3 bases, with 16 bases sitting between them.

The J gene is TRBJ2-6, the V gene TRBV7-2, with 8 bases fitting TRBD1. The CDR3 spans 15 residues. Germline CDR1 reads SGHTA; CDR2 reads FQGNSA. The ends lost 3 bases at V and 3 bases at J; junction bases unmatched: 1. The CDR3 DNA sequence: TGTGCCAGCAGCTTTGGGACAGGTGGGGCCAACGTCCTGACTTTC. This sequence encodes CASSFGTGGANVLTF.

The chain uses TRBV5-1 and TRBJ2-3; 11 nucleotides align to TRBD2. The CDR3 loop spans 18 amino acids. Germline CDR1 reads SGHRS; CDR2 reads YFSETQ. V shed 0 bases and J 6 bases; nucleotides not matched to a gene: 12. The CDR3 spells CASSLGASGGRGADTQYF. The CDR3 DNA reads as TGCGCCAGCAGCTTGGGTGCTAGCGGGGGGCGAGGGGCGGATACGCAGTATTTT.

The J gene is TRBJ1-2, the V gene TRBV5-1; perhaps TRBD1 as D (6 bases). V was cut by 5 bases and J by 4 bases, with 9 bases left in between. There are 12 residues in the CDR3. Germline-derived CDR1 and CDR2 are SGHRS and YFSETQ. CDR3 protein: CASRGAGYGYTF. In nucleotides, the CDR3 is TGCGCCAGCAGGGGGGCAGGCTATGGCTACACCTTC.

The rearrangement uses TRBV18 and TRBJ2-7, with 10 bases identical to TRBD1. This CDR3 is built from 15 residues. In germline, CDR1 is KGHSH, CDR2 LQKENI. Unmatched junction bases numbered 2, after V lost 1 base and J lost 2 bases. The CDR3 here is CASSPLGQGTYEQYF. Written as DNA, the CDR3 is TGTGCCAGCTCACCACTGGGACAGGGGACCTACGAGCAGTACTTC.

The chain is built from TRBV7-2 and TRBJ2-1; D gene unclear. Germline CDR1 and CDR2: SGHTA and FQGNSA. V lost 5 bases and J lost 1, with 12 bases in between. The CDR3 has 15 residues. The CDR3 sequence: CASSLARWSYNEQFF. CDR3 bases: TGTGCCAGCAGCCTTGCTAGATGGTCCTACAATGAGCAGTTCTTC.

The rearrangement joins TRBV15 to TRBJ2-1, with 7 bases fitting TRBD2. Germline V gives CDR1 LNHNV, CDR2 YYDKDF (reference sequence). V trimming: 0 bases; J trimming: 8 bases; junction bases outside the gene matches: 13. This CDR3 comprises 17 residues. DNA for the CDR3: TGTGCCACCAGCAGAGATCTCTCCCCGGGGACTACGGATGAGCAGTTCTTC. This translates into CATSRDLSPGTTDEQFF.

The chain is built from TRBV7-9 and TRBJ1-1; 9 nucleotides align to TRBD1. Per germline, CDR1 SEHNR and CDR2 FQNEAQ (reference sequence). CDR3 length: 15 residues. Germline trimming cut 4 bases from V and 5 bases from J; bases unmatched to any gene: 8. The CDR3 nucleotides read TGTGCCAGCAGCTCCACAGGGGGCCGCGGGACTGAAGCTTTCTTT. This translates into CASSSTGGRGTEAFF. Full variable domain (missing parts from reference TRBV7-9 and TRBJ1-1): DTGVSQNPRHKITKRGQNVTFRCDPISEHNRLYWYRQTLGQGPEFLTYFQNEAQLEKSRLLSDRFSAERPKGSFSTLEIQRTEQGDSAMYLCASSSTGGRGTEAFFGQGTRLTVV.